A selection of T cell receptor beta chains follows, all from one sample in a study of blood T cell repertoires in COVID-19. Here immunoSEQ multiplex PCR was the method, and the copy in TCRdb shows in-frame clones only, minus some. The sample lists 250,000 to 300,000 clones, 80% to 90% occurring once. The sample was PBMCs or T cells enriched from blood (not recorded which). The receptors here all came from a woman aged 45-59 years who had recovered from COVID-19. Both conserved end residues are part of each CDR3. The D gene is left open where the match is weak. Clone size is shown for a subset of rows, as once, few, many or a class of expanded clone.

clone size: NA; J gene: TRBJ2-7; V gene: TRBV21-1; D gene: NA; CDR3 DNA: TGTGCCAGCAGCAAAGCACTACCTAGCGGACCCTACGAGCAGTACTTC; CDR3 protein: CASSKALPSGPYEQYF
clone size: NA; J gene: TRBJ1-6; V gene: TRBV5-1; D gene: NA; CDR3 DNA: TGCGCCAGCAGCTATGACACAAATAATTCACCCCTCCACTTT; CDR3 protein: CASSYDTNNSPLHF
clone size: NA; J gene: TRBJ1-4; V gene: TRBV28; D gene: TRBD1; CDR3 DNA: TGTGCCAGCAGTTCTCCAGGGGGCGGCTTTGAAAAACTGTTTTTT; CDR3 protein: CASSSPGGGFEKLFF
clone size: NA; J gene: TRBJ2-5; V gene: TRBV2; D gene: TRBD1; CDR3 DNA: TGTGCCAGCAGTGAGGGTCCGGGACAGGGGGGCGTAGAGACCCAGTACTTC; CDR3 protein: CASSEGPGQGGVETQYF
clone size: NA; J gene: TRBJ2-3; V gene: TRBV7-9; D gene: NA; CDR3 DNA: TGTGCCAGCAGCTTATTTACTAGGAGCACAGATACGCAGTATTTT; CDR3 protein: CASSLFTRSTDTQYF
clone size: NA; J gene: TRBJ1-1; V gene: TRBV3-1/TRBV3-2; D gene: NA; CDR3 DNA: TGTGCCAGCAGCGGACAGAGGAACACTGAAGCTTTCTTT; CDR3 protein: CASSGQRNTEAFF
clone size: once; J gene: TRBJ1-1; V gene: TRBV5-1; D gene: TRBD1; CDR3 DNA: TGCGCCAGCAGCCTCTTCGGACAGGCTGAAGCTTTCTTT; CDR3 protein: CASSLFGQAEAFF
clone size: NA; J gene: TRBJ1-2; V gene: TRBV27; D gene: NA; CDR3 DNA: TGTGCCAGCAGTTCCGGGTCGGCTGGCTACACCTTC; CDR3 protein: CASSSGSAGYTF
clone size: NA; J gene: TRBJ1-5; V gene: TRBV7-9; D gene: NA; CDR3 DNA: TGTGCCAGGACGACGGCGGGCAATCAGCCCCAGCATTTT; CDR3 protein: CARTTAGNQPQHF
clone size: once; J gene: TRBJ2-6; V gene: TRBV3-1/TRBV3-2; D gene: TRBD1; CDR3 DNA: TGTGCCAGCAGCCCAAGGCACGGGACAGGGACCGCCGGGGCCAACGTCCTGACTTTC; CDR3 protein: CASSPRHGTGTAGANVLTF
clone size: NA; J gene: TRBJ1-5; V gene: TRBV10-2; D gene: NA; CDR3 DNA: TGCGCCAGCAGTGATCGACTTTTCAATCAGCCCCAGCATTTT; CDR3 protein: CASSDRLFNQPQHF
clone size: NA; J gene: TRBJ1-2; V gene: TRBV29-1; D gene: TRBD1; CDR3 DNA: TGCAGCGCTTCAACAGGGGTCTATGGCTACACCTTC; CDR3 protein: CSASTGVYGYTF
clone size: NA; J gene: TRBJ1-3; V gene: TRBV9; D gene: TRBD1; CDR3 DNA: TGTGCCAGCAGCGTAGACAGGGGGCACGCGGACACCATATATTTT; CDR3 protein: CASSVDRGHADTIYF
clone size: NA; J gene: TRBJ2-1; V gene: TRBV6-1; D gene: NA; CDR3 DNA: TGTGCCAGCAGTGAACATCACAATGAGCAGTTCTTC; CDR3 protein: CASSEHHNEQFF
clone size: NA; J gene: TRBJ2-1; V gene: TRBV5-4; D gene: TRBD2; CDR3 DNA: TGTGCCATCCGATCTAGCGGCAATGAGCAGTTCTTC; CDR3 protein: CAIRSSGNEQFF
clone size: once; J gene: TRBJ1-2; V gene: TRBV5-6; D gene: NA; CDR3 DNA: TGTGCCAGCAGCCCACAATGGGGGGATTACACCGTTAACTATGGCTACACCTTC; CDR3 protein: CASSPQWGDYTVNYGYTF
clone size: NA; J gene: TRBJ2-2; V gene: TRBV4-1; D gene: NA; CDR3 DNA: TGCGCCAGCAGCCAACCTACCCGTGTCACCGGGGAGCTGTTTTTT; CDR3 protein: CASSQPTRVTGELFF
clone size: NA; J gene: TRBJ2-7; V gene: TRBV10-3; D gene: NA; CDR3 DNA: TGTGCCATCAGCGGAGGGTACGGTCGAGCCCACTTTTTGTACGAGCAGTACTTC; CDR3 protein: CAISGGYGRAHFLYEQYF
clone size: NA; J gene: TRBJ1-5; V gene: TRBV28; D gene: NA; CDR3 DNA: TGTGCCAGCAGTTTGTGGAGGGAGAGCAATCAGCCCCAGCATTTT; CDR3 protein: CASSLWRESNQPQHF
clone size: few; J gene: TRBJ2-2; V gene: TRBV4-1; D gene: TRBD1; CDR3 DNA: TGCGCCAGCAGCCCCGGGACAGGGTCCGGGGAGCTGTTTTTT; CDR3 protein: CASSPGTGSGELFF
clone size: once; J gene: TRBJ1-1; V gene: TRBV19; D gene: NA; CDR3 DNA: TGTGCCAGTAGGCCTGAGAAGAACACTGAAGCTTTCTTT; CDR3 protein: CASRPEKNTEAFF
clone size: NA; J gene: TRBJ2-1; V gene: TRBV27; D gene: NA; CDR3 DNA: TGTGCCAGCAGTTTTATGCGGGTGTCCCCCAACAATGAGCAGTTCTTC; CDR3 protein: CASSFMRVSPNNEQFF